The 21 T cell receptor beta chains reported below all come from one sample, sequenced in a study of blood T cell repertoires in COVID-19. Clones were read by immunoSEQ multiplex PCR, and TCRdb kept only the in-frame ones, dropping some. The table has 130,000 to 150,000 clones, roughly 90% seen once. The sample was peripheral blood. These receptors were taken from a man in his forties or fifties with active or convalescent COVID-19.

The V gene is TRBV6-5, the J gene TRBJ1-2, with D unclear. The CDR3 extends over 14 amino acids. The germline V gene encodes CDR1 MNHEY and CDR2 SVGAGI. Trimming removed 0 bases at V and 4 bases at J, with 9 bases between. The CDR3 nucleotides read TGTGCCAGCAGTTACTCCGAACGGGGCTATGGCTACACCTTC. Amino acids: CASSYSERGYGYTF.

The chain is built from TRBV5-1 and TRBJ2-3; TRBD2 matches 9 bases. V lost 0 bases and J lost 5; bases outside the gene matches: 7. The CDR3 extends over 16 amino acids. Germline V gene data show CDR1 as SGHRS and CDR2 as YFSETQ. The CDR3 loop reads CASSLAIAGGGDTQYF. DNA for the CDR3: TGCGCCAGCAGCTTGGCCATCGCGGGAGGGGGAGATACGCAGTATTTT.

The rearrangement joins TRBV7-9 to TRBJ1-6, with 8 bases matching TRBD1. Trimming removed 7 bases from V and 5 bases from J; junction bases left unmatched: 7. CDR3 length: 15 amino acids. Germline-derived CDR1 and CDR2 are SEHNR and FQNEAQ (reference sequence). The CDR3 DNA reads TGTGCCAGCAACCTCGACAGGGGTAATAATTCACCCCTCCACTTT. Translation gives CASNLDRGNNSPLHF.

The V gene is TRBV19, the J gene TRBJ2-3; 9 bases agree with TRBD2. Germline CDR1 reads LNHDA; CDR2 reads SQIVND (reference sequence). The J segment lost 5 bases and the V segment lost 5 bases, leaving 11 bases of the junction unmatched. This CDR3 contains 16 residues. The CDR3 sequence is CASSRFSGRNGDTQYF. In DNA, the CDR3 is TGTGCCAGTAGTCGGTTTAGCGGGAGAAACGGAGATACGCAGTATTTT.

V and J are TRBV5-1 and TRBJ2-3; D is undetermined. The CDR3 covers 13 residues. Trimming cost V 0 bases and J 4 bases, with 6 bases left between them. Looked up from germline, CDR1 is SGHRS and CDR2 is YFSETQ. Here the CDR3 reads CASSLGAPDTQYF. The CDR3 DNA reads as TGCGCCAGCAGCTTGGGGGCTCCAGATACGCAGTATTTT.

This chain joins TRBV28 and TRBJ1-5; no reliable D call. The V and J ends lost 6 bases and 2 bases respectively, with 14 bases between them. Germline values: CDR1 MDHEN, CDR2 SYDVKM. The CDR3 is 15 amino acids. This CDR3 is CASSPTPARNQPQHF. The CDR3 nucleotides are TGTGCCAGCAGCCCGACACCGGCGCGCAATCAGCCCCAGCATTTT.

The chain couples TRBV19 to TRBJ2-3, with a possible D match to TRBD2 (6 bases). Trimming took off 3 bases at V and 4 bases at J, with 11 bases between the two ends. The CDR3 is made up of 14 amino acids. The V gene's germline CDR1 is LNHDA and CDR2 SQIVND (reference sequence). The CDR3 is CASSIGTGADTQYF. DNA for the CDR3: TGTGCCAGTAGTATTGGTACGGGGGCAGATACGCAGTATTTT.

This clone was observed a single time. This CDR3 reads CASSYPTSGRYIQYF. Here the CDR3 DNA reads TGTGCCAGCAGTTACCCGACTAGCGGGAGGTACATTCAGTACTTC. The chain recombines TRBV6-6 with TRBJ2-4; TRBD2 matches at 13 bases. This CDR3 comprises 15 residues. Germline V lookup: CDR1 MNHNY, CDR2 SVGAGI (reference sequence). Germline trimming cut 2 bases from V and 8 bases from J; bases unmatched to any gene: 3.

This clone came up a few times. The CDR3 loop is CASRQGGSNQPQHF. Written as DNA, the CDR3 is TGTGCCAGCCGCCAGGGGGGGAGCAATCAGCCCCAGCATTTT. V usage is TRBV6-2 or TRBV6-3 and J usage is TRBJ1-5, with 7 nucleotides matching TRBD1. The CDR3 is made up of 14 amino acids. CDR1 is MNHEY and CDR2 is SVGEGT in the germline V gene. The ends lost 8 bases at V and 1 base at J; junction bases unmatched: 5.

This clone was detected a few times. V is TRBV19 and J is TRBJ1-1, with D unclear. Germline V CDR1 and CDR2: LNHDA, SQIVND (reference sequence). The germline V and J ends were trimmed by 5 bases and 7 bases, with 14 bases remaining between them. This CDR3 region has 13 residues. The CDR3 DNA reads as TGTGCCAGTAGTCTGGGGAGGGAGCTTGAAGCTTTCTTT. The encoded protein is CASSLGRELEAFF.

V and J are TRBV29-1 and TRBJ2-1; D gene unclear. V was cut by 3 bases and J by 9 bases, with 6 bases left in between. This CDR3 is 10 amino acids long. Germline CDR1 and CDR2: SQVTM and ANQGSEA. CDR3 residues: CSVEAFEQFF. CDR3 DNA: TGCAGCGTTGAGGCATTTGAGCAGTTCTTC.

The CDR3 bases are TGTGCCAGCAGCTCCCAGGGGGTAGCAGATACGCAGTATTTT. This encodes CASSSQGVADTQYF. The chain recombines TRBV5-5 with TRBJ2-3; 7 bases align to TRBD1. V shed 3 bases and J 4 bases; nucleotides not matched to a gene: 5. There are 14 residues in the CDR3. Per germline, CDR1 SGHKS and CDR2 YYEKEE (reference sequence). The complete variable domain, with remaining parts taken from reference TRBV5-5 and TRBJ2-3, reads DAGVTQSPTHLIKTRGQQVTLRCSPISGHKSVSWYQQVLGQGPQFIFQYYEKEERGRGNFPDRFSARQFPNYSSELNVNALLLGDSALYLCASSSQGVADTQYFGPGTRLTVL.

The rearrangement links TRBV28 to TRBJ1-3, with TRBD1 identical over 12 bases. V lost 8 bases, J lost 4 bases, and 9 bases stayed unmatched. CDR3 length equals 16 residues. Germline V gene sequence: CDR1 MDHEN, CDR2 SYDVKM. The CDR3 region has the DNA TGTGCCAGCCGAGAAAGCGGGACAGGGGGCGGAAACACCATATATTTT. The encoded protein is CASRESGTGGGNTIYF.

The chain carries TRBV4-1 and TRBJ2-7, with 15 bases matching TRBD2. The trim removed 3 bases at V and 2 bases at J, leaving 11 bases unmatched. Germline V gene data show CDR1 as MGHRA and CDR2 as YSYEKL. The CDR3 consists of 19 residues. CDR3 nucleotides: TGCGCCAGCAGCCAGACACTTGGGACTAGCGGGAGGCCCCCCTACGAGCAGTACTTC. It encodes CASSQTLGTSGRPPYEQYF.

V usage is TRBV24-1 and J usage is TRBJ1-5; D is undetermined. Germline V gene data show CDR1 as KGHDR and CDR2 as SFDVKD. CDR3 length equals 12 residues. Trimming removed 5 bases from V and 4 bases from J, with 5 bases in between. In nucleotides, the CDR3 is TGTGCCACCAGTGTAGAAAATCAGCCCCAGCATTTT. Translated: CATSVENQPQHF.

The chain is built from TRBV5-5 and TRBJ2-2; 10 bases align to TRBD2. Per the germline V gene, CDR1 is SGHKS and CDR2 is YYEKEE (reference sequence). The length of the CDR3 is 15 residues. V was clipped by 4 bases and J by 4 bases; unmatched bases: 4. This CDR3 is CASSPLAGVTGELFF. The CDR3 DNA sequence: TGTGCCAGCAGCCCCCTAGCGGGAGTCACCGGGGAGCTGTTTTTT.

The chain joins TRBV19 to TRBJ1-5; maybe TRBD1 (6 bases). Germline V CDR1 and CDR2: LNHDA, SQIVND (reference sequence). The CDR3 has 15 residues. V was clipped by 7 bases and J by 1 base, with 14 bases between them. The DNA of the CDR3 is TGTGCCAGTACCCAGGTGACAGGAAGCAATCAGCCCCAGCATTTT. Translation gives CASTQVTGSNQPQHF.

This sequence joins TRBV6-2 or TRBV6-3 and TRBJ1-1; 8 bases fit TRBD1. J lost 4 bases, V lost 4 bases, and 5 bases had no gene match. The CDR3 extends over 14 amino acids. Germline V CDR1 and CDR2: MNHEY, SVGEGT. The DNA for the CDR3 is TGTGCCAGCAGTTCACGGACAGGGCCCACTGAAGCTTTCTTT. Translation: CASSSRTGPTEAFF.

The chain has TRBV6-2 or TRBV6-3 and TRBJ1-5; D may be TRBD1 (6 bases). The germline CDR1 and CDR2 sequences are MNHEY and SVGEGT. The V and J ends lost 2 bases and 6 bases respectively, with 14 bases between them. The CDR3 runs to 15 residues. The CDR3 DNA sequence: TGTGCCAGCAGTTACACTCAGGGGTTTGGTCAGCCCCAGCATTTT. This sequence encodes CASSYTQGFGQPQHF.

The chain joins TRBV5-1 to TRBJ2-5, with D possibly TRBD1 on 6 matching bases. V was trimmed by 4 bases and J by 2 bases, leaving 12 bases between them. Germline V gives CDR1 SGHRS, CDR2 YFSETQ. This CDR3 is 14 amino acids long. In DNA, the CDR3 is TGCGCCAGCAGCGCGGACAGAAATCAAGAGACCCAGTACTTC. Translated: CASSADRNQETQYF.

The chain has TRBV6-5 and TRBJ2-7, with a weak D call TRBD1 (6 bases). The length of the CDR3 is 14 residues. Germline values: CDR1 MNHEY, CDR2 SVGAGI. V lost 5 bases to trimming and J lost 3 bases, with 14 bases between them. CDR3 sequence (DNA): TGTGCCAGCAGTCGCACGAAACAGGGCTACGAGCAGTACTTC. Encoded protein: CASSRTKQGYEQYF.